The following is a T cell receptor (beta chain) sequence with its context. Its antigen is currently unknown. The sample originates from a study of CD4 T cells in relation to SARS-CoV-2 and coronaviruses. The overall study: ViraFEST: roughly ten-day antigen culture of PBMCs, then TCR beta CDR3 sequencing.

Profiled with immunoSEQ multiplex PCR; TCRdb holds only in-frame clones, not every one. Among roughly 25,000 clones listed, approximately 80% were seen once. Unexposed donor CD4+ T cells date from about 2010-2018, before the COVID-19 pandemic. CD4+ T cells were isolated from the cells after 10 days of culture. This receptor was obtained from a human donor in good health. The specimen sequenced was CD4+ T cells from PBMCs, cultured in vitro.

CDR3 residues: CASSIRGSILMNTEAFF. CDR3 DNA sequence: TGTGCCAGTAGTATTAGAGGGTCGATTTTAATGAACACTGAAGCTTTCTTT. The chain recombines TRBV19 with TRBJ1-1, with D unresolved. This CDR3 is 17 amino acids long. V was cut by 3 bases and J by 0 bases, with 17 bases left in between. Germline assignment: CDR1 LNHDA and CDR2 SQIVND (reference sequence).